Sequencing of this T cell receptor beta chain was carried out in a study of human thymus T cells. Using immunoSEQ multiplex PCR, the repertoire was profiled, and TCRdb retains in-frame clones only, with some absent. Among roughly 60,000 clones listed, 85% to 95% were seen once. This CDR3 is 14 amino acids long. Trimming pared 5 bases from V and 1 base from J, leaving 11 bases between. CDR1 is SEHNR and CDR2 is FQNEAQ in the germline V gene (reference sequence). During surgery, about 0.5-1 mL peripheral blood was drawn from four of eight donors. J is TRBJ1-1 and V is TRBV7-9; no clear D gene. The sample consisted of blood. The source of this sequence is a boy less than two years old with a congenital heart defect but otherwise immunologically healthy. This chain's CDR3 is CASSPLGWNTEAFF. CDR3 sequence (DNA): TGTGCCAGCAGCCCTTTAGGGTGGAACACTGAAGCTTTCTTT.